The rows below give T cell receptor beta chains drawn from one sample of a study of blood T cell repertoires in COVID-19. TCRdb keeps only in-frame clones here, not all; method: immunoSEQ multiplex PCR. Of 150,000 to 200,000 clones in the sample, 85% are singletons; the top ten hold 3% to 3.5%. The sequenced sample was peripheral blood. Receptors were obtained from a human donor with acute or convalescent COVID-19. The donor label of this sample is uncertain. CDR3s include the opening cysteine and the closing phenylalanine or tryptophan. D genes are given only for firm matches. Expanded clones get a size class; other rows say once, few or many, or leave the size out.

abundance	d_gene	v_gene	j_gene	CDR3nt	CDR3aa
-	-	TRBV15	TRBJ1-4	TGTGCCACCAGCAGAGATCAGGGAACTGAAAAACTGTTTTTT	CATSRDQGTEKLFF
few	TRBD1	TRBV2	TRBJ1-5	TGTGCCAGCAGTACGGGACAGCGGCCGCCCCAGCATTTT	CASSTGQRPPQHF
-	TRBD2	TRBV18	TRBJ2-1	TGTGCCAGCTCACCAGGGACTAGCGGGGGGGTTGAGCAGTTCTTC	CASSPGTSGGVEQFF
-	-	TRBV27	TRBJ2-7	TGTGCCAGCAGTCCGGGGGACAGTTCCTACGAGCAGTACTTC	CASSPGDSSYEQYF
-	-	TRBV7-2	TRBJ1-6	TGTGCCAGCAGCCCCATGGGGCTGTATAATTCACCCCTCCACTTT	CASSPMGLYNSPLHF
once	TRBD1	TRBV3-1/TRBV3-2	TRBJ1-6	TGTGCCAGCAGCCCCCCAGGACAGGGACTTTTTAATTCACCCCTCCACTTT	CASSPPGQGLFNSPLHF
-	-	TRBV29-1	TRBJ2-6	TGCAGCGTTGATTCTAGCTCTGGGGCCAACGTCCTGACTTTC	CSVDSSSGANVLTF
-	TRBD2	TRBV5-4	TRBJ2-3	TGTGCCAGCAGCACAGTAGCGGGGGGGAGTCCTGATACGCAGTATTTT	CASSTVAGGSPDTQYF
-	-	TRBV4-3	TRBJ2-2	TGCGCCAGCAGCCAACCGGGACAGAACACCGGGGAGCTGTTTTTT	CASSQPGQNTGELFF
-	-	TRBV5-6	TRBJ1-3	TGTGCCAGCAGCTACCGCCCGAGCTCTGGAAACACCATATATTTT	CASSYRPSSGNTIYF
-	-	TRBV7-9	TRBJ1-2	TGTGCCAGCAGCTTAGATATAAACAGGGTATATGGCTACACCTTC	CASSLDINRVYGYTF
-	TRBD1	TRBV7-9	TRBJ2-1	TGTGCCAGCAGCTTAGTAGGACAGGAGAAGGAGCAGTTCTTC	CASSLVGQEKEQFF
-	-	TRBV6-5	TRBJ1-3	TGTGCCAGCAGTTACTCGTGGGACAAAGCTGGAAACACCATATATTTT	CASSYSWDKAGNTIYF
-	-	TRBV6-5	TRBJ2-1	TGTGCCAGCAGCCAACAGGGAGGGTCCTACAATGAGCAGTTCTTC	CASSQQGGSYNEQFF
-	-	TRBV2	TRBJ2-7	TGTGCCAGCGGGACTGCCTACGAGCAGTACTTC	CASGTAYEQYF
-	-	TRBV4-1	TRBJ1-4	TGCGCCAGCAGCCAAGATCGGCAGGAGGGCCTTAATGAAAAACTGTTTTTT	CASSQDRQEGLNEKLFF
once	-	TRBV7-9	TRBJ2-1	TGTGCCAGCAGCTTCCCAAGTGGGGCGAACGCCTACAATGAGCAGTTCTTC	CASSFPSGANAYNEQFF
few	TRBD1	TRBV5-1	TRBJ2-7	TGCGCCAGCAGCTGGGGGACAGGGGCATCCTACGAGCAGTACTTC	CASSWGTGASYEQYF
-	TRBD1	TRBV30	TRBJ1-1	TGTGCCTGGATGTATAGGACAGGGGTAGCTTTCTTT	CAWMYRTGVAFF
-	-	TRBV4-1	TRBJ2-2	TGCGCCAGCAGCCAAGCAGGAGGGGCAGTCACCGGGGAGCTGTTTTTT	CASSQAGGAVTGELFF
-	-	TRBV30	TRBJ1-5	TGTGCCTGGAGTGTTGGACCCGGCGGGAATCAGCCCCAGCATTTT	CAWSVGPGGNQPQHF
-	TRBD2	TRBV2	TRBJ2-1	TGTGCAACCGAACCGAAGGGACTAGCGGGTTTCAATGAGCAGTTCTTC	CATEPKGLAGFNEQFF
-	-	TRBV4-1	TRBJ1-5	TGCGCCAGCAGCCAAGTAGGTAGGGACAACAATCAGCCCCAGCATTTT	CASSQVGRDNNQPQHF
-	TRBD1	TRBV6-5	TRBJ1-5	TGTGCCAGCGGGCAGGGGGTCATGGGTCAGCCCCAGCATTTT	CASGQGVMGQPQHF
-	TRBD1	TRBV19	TRBJ1-1	TGTGCCAGTAGTATTTTCGGGACAGGTTCGATGAACACTGAAGCTTTCTTT	CASSIFGTGSMNTEAFF
-	TRBD1	TRBV28	TRBJ1-5	TGTGCCAGCAGTCTAGATATTGGGACAGGACGAAATAGCAATCAGCCCCAGCATTTT	CASSLDIGTGRNSNQPQHF
few	-	TRBV2	TRBJ1-5	TGTGCCAGCACTGGGGGCATGTATCAGCCCCAGCATTTT	CASTGGMYQPQHF